The 9 T cell receptor beta chains presented below share a single source sample, sequenced in a study of T-cell memory formation after mild COVID-19. MiXCR, applied by TCRdb to the 5' RACE reads, yields one record per CDR3 protein. The table shows 170,000 or so distinct CDR3 sequences, with around a fifth occurring only once. Sequencing input: PBMCs or a T cell subset sorted from them (not recorded which). These receptors all stem from an adult woman who had mild COVID-19 (a few samples of this study predate the infection). Cell type and time point are not known.

Only a few counts were recorded for this clonotype. The chain combines TRBV27 with TRBJ2-3, with D hard to call. Germline V gene data show CDR1 as MNHEY and CDR2 as SMNVEV (reference sequence). The CDR3 sequence is 15 residues long. V shed 6 bases and J shed 0 bases, with 13 bases lying between them. This chain's CDR3 is CASRLIPTSTDTQYF. CDR3 in DNA: TGTGCCAGCAGACTTATCCCTACTAGCACAGATACGCAGTATTTT.

This CDR3 is CASSRASTGELFF. The CDR3 DNA is TGTGCCAGCAGCCGGGCGTCCACCGGGGAGCTGTTTTTT. V usage is TRBV7-6 and J usage is TRBJ2-2, with D uncertain. Per germline, CDR1 SGHVS and CDR2 FNYEAQ. The CDR3 spans 13 residues. The V end was cut by 5 bases, the J end by 4 bases, with 8 bases between.

This clonotype was detected only a few times. At one of its ends the junction is not consistent with the germline gene, which may arise from a read error. This chain connects TRBV20-1 to TRBJ2-3; D tentatively fits TRBD1 or TRBD2 (6 bases each). Germline V gives CDR1 DFQATT, CDR2 SNEGSKA (reference sequence). The CDR3 extends over 15 amino acids. The CDR3 bases are TGCAGTGCCCGAACGGGGGCGGGTCAGGTGAATACGCGGTATTTT. The encoded protein is CSARTGAGQVNTRYF.

This clonotype was counted a few times. The chain's CDR3 is CASSPTGYGYTF. The CDR3 DNA follows: TGTGCCAGCAGCCCCACAGGATATGGCTACACCTTC. The chain links TRBV9 to TRBJ1-2; D is possibly TRBD1 (5 bases). Trimming took 4 bases from V and 5 from J, leaving 9 bases between them. Germline lookup yields CDR1 SGDLS and CDR2 YYNGEE. The CDR3 length is 12 residues.

The chain employs TRBV20-1 and TRBJ2-3; TRBD1 agrees at 7 bases. V lost 4 bases, J lost 2 bases, and 9 bases stayed unmatched. The CDR3 length is 15 residues. Germline lookup yields CDR1 DFQATT and CDR2 SNEGSKA (reference sequence). The DNA of the CDR3 is TGCAGTGCTACATGGGACAGAGATCCCACAGATACGCAGTATTTT. This codes for CSATWDRDPTDTQYF.

There are a few counts of this clonotype. The V gene is TRBV5-1, the J gene TRBJ2-1; 9 bases align to TRBD2. CDR1 is SGHRS and CDR2 is YFSETQ in the germline V gene. The CDR3 is made up of 16 amino acids. J lost 7 bases, V lost 0 bases, and 8 bases had no gene match. CDR3 DNA: TGCGCCAGCAGCTTGGTCTTAGCGGGGGAAGGAAATGAGCAGTTCTTC. Its translation: CASSLVLAGEGNEQFF.

Only a few counts were recorded for this clonotype. The V call is TRBV5-1, the J call TRBJ1-1; D uncertain. The CDR3 totals 15 residues. CDR1 is SGHRS and CDR2 is YFSETQ in the germline V gene. Between the trimmed V and J ends, which lost 0 bases and 3 bases, there was a span of 12 bases. The CDR3 reads CASSLDDTGYTEAFF. The CDR3 coding sequence is TGCGCCAGCAGCTTGGACGACACGGGTTACACTGAAGCTTTCTTT.

This clonotype has only a few counts. The chain recombines TRBV12-3 or TRBV12-4 with TRBJ2-1; D perhaps matches TRBD2 (6 bases). Trimming shortened V by 9 bases and J by 8 bases, and 17 bases separated the two germline ends. This CDR3 has 13 residues. The DNA of the CDR3 is TGTGCCAGTAGTACCAAGACTAGTTATGAGCAGTTCTTC. This sequence encodes CASSTKTSYEQFF.

This clonotype was seen more than once but under ten times. The chain links TRBV9 to TRBJ2-1; maybe TRBD2 (5 bases). Trimming cost V 0 bases and J 9 bases, with 7 bases left between them. Germline-derived CDR1 and CDR2 are SGDLS and YYNGEE. CDR3 size: 12 residues. CDR3 residues: CASSVGGFEQFF. The CDR3 DNA follows: TGTGCCAGCAGCGTAGGAGGGTTTGAGCAGTTCTTC.